This T cell receptor (beta chain) comes out of a study of blood T cell repertoires in COVID-19. Study context: Specimens from acute and convalescent COVID-19 originated in the United States, Italy and Spain. In each case, the material was cDNA or gDNA derived from T cells, B-cell-depleted T cells, or PBMCs.

Patients from Seattle were sampled longitudinally, starting during active infection. Trimming left V 6 bases short and J 3 bases short, with 18 bases between. The CDR3 has 15 amino acids. Germline V gene sequence: CDR1 MNHEY, CDR2 SVGAGI. In the original analysis: Nucleated cell counts were estimated from reference gene primer amplification. Using immunoSEQ multiplex PCR, the repertoire was profiled, and TCRdb retains in-frame clones only, with some absent. V and J calls plus clone size are reproduced from that table; the DNA served to infer D and trimming. The sample has 300,000 to 350,000 clones, around 87% seen once; the top ten hold more than 5%.

The sequencing input was peripheral blood. This TCR came from a woman in her fifties or sixties with COVID-19, enrolled during active disease. V usage is TRBV6-5 and J usage is TRBJ2-7; a possible D gene is TRBD2 (5 bases). CDR3 DNA sequence: TGTGCCAGCAGCTCCTCCTCGGGGAACCTCTACGAGCAGTACTTC. Amino acid sequence: CASSSSSGNLYEQYF.